This TCR beta chain was profiled in a study of blood T cell repertoires in COVID-19 (TCRdb year 2020). Regarding the study in general: Samples covering the acute and convalescent phases of COVID-19 were provided by collaborators in the United States, Italy and Spain. The prospective study material was composed of cDNA or gDNA derived from T cells, B-cell-depleted T cells, or PBMCs. The dataset comprised deeply sampled blood TCRbeta repertoires from subjects exposed to, actively infected with, or recovered from COVID-19. The repertoires were released in a freely available public database intended as a resource for research on the immune response to SARS-CoV-2. Samples were obtained from the ongoing ImmuneRACE study (first 160 participants) and from 1,254 subjects provided by 6 global collaborators. Sample metadata almost always included a de-identified subject ID, COVID-19 status, age in years and sex. Where HLA class I and class II types were available, the types were taken from metadata supplied by the sample provider, not from assay-based typing. Study-wide conclusions, independent of this receptor: How much clinical and demographic metadata was included differed by source and by participant, and the metadata was provided uncurated.

TCRbeta CDR3 regions were amplified from genomic DNA using the immunoSEQ Assay, a bias-controlled multiplex PCR. The study's processing was this. Within the assay, amplification of reference gene primers was used to estimate how many nucleated cells each sample contained. To quantify the absolute abundance of each unique TCRbeta CDR3 rearrangement, sequence reads were collapsed and filtered. For each sample, productive Simpson clonality was calculated by taking the square root of Simpson's diversity index across productive rearrangements. TCRdb took this table from immuneACCESS and kept in-frame rearrangements with V and J called. Such tables lack part of the clones; where checked against another copy, unresolved V genes explain under half of the gap, and the rest is unexplained. V and J calls and clone size are copied from that table; D and trimming were computed from the DNA. The sample table shows 50,000 to 65,000 clones, and roughly 72% are seen once. Over 6% of the sample is taken by the ten largest.

In regard to this clone: Its antigen has not been determined. Base qualities were left out, and no much larger clone turns up one base away.

Whole blood was collected in K2EDTA tubes by collaborating institutions according to the institutions' own protocols. For TCRbeta analysis, collaborators shipped samples as frozen whole blood, isolated PBMCs, or DNA extracted from either of those sample types. The TCR was taken from a woman between 45 and 65 years old with active or convalescent COVID-19. Source material: peripheral blood.

CDR3 reads: CASTFSPWSYGYTF. The DNA sequence is TGTGCCAGCACTTTCTCCCCTTGGAGCTATGGCTACACCTTC. The chain was built from TRBV6-2 or TRBV6-3 and TRBJ1-2, with no D gene named confidently. Taken from the germline V gene, the CDR1 and CDR2 loops are MNHEY and SVGEGT. The CDR3 runs 14 residues from the cysteine to the phenylalanine. Left in the record is the CDR3 DNA by itself, 42 bases read in frame from the first base. V is pared back by 7 bases and J by 4 bases, with 16 bases lying between the germline termini.